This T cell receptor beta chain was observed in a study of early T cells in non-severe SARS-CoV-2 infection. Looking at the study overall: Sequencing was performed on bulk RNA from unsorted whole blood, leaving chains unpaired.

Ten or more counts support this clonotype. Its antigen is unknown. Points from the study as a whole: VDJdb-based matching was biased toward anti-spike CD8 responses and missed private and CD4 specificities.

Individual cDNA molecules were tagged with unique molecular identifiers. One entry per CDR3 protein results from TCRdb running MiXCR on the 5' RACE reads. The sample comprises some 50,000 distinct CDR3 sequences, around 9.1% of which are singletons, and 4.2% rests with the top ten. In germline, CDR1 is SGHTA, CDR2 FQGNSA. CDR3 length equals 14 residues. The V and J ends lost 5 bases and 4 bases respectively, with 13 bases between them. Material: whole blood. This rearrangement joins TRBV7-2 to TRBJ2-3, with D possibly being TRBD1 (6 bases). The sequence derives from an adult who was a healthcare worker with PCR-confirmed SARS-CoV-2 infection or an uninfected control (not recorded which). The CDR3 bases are TGTGCCAGCAGCCTACAGGGTGGGGCAGATACGCAGTATTTT. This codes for CASSLQGGADTQYF.